Below are 2 T cell receptor beta chains sequenced from a single sample in a study of CD8+CD57+ T cells in acquired aplastic anemia. Previously, flow cytometry had revealed CD8+CD57+ cell expansion in the patients chosen for sequencing. TCR beta VDJ and CDR3 profiling used genomic DNA as template. TCRdb called the reads again in MiXCR, with one record for every CDR3 protein. The sample comprises 95,000 to 150,000 distinct CDR3 sequences, 50% to 60% of which are singletons, and roughly 28% rests with the top ten. Sequenced: sorted CD4+, CD8+, or CD8+CD57+ T cells (not recorded which) from PBMCs. The receptors derive from a human donor with aplastic anemia.

The genes are TRBV29-1 and TRBJ1-2; no definite D call. The CDR3 consists of 12 residues. V was clipped by 2 bases and J by 8 bases, with 12 bases between them. Germline V lookup: CDR1 SQVTM, CDR2 ANQGSEA. The CDR3: CSVESGMGGYTF. The CDR3 region has the DNA TGCAGCGTTGAATCGGGGATGGGGGGCTACACCTTC.

This clonotype was seen a few times. The chain employs TRBV6-1 and TRBJ2-1, with 9 bases identical to TRBD2. V lost 5 bases, J lost 4 bases, and 3 bases stayed unmatched. Germline V CDR1 and CDR2: MNHNS, SASEGT. The CDR3 contains 14 residues. The chain's CDR3 is CASSLLAGYNEQFF. The CDR3 nucleotides are TGTGCCAGCAGTCTACTAGCGGGTTACAATGAGCAGTTCTTC.